This T cell receptor (beta chain) emerged from a study of blood T cell repertoires in COVID-19. Study summary: Samples representing acute and convalescent COVID-19 were sourced from the United States, Italy and Spain. PBMCs, B-cell-depleted T cells, or T cells were the source of the cDNA or gDNA that made up the material.

Trimming shortened V by 6 bases and J by 3 bases, and 11 bases separated the two germline ends. The germline gives CDR1 SGHTA, CDR2 FQGTGA. This CDR3 has 13 amino acids. Source study methods: Estimation of nucleated cell counts relied on the amplification of reference gene primers. Assay used: immunoSEQ multiplex PCR; TCRdb lists only in-frame clones, some missing. D and trimming were read from the DNA, whereas the V and J calls and clone size are those reported in that table. The table shows under 100,000 clones, with 85% to 90% occurring only once. Sequencing was performed on peripheral blood. V gene TRBV7-3 combines with J gene TRBJ1-1, with a possible D match to TRBD1 (5 bases). The receptor comes from a human donor in a cohort sampled during active COVID-19. The CDR3 DNA reads as TGTGCCAGCAGATTACAGGAGGACACTGAAGCTTTCTTT. Protein product: CASRLQEDTEAFF.